The 10 T cell receptor beta chains given below trace back to one sample, sequenced in a study of blood T cells in healthy people across ages. A second PCR of roughly 7 to 11 cycles used a sample-barcoded 5' primer and a J-beta primer mix. TCRdb redid the calling of the 5' RACE reads with MiXCR, one entry per CDR3 protein. Here the sample spans over 600,000 distinct CDR3 sequences, around 41% being singletons. Sequencing was carried out using blood. Source of these receptors: a man older than 75 in good health.

To note about this clonotype: A much larger clone sits a single nucleotide away, making a read error possible. The rearrangement links TRBV10-2 to TRBJ2-7; TRBD1 matches 8 bases. Germline lookup yields CDR1 WSHSY and CDR2 SAAADI. The CDR3 covers 16 residues. The CDR3 protein is CVSSQLGQGPSYEQYF. The CDR3 DNA is TGCGTCAGCAGCCAGCTAGGACAGGGTCCCTCCTACGAGCAGTACTTC.

The chain combines TRBV4-3 with TRBJ2-7; 7 nucleotides align to TRBD1. Trimming removed 2 bases from V and 7 bases from J; junction bases left unmatched: 26. The germline gives CDR1 LGHNA, CDR2 YSLEER. CDR3 length: 20 amino acids. CDR3 protein: CASSQQPRGTELSSYNEQYF. The CDR3 nucleotides read TGCGCCAGCAGCCAACAACCCCGAGGGACAGAACTAAGCTCCTACAATGAGCAGTACTTC.

This clonotype was counted only a few times. V gene TRBV6-2 or TRBV6-3 combines with J gene TRBJ2-1; D is possibly TRBD1 (5 bases). Looked up from germline, CDR1 is MNHEY and CDR2 is SVGEGT. The V end was cut by 8 bases, the J end by 4 bases, with 15 bases between. The CDR3 consists of 14 residues. CDR3 amino acids: CASCDSLLYNEQFF. For the CDR3, the DNA is TGTGCCAGCTGCGACAGTTTACTTTACAATGAGCAGTTCTTC.

The table lists this clonotype with many counts. CDR3 bases: TGTGCCATCAGTGAGTCGGTGGCAGGTTCCTACGAGCAGTACTTC. This gives the protein CAISESVAGSYEQYF. This rearrangement joins TRBV10-3 to TRBJ2-7; no clear D. The germline V gene encodes CDR1 ENHRY and CDR2 SYGVKD. V gave up 0 bases and J gave up 1 base, with 10 bases separating them. The CDR3 is 15 amino acids.

The chain combines TRBV14 with TRBJ2-4, with 7 bases identical to TRBD2. Germline CDR1 and CDR2: SGHDN and FVKESK. Losses at the gene ends were 4 bases for V and 13 bases for J; bases not matched to a gene: 16. The CDR3 length is 15 residues. CDR3: CASSRSGGAGSEQYF. CDR3 nucleotide sequence: TGTGCCAGCAGCCGGAGTGGAGGAGCGGGGAGTGAGCAGTACTTC.

J is TRBJ2-5 and V is TRBV7-2; D uncertain. Germline lookup yields CDR1 SGHTA and CDR2 FQGNSA. This CDR3 region has 14 residues. V lost 1 base, J lost 4 bases, and 10 bases lay in between. CDR3 bases: TGTGCCAGCAGCTTAGGGCTAGTTGGAGAGACCCAGTACTTC. Its protein is CASSLGLVGETQYF.

This rearrangement joins TRBV7-8 to TRBJ2-1, with TRBD2 identical over 10 bases. TRBJ2-7 explains the end of the DNA better; the J call may be wrong. Germline V gives CDR1 SGHVS, CDR2 FQNEAQ. This CDR3 spans 16 amino acids. In nucleotides, the CDR3 is TGTGCCAGCAGGGCCACTAGCGGGACCCGCTACAATGAGCAGTACTTC. Residues: CASRATSGTRYNEQYF.

The rearrangement uses TRBV28 and TRBJ2-3; 12 positions agree with TRBD2. The germline CDR1 and CDR2 sequences are MDHEN and SYDVKM. This CDR3 region has 16 residues. V dropped 5 bases and J dropped 5; count of bases not matched to a gene: 8. The CDR3 is CASSPGGLAGGDTQYF. As DNA, the CDR3 is TGTGCCAGCAGTCCAGGGGGACTAGCGGGTGGAGATACGCAGTATTTT.

CDR3 sequence (DNA): TGTGCCAGCAGCTACCGGGACCCACTCTGGAGCAATCAGCCCCAGCATTTT. Its translation is CASSYRDPLWSNQPQHF. V is TRBV5-5 and J is TRBJ1-5; possible D gene TRBD1, 5 bases. CDR1 is SGHKS, CDR2 YYEKEE, per germline (reference sequence). Trimming stripped 3 bases from V and 1 base from J, with 17 bases between. The CDR3 sequence is 17 residues long.

This clonotype showed up many times. The rearrangement joins TRBV2 to TRBJ2-3, with D unclear. In germline, CDR1 is SNHLY, CDR2 FYNNEI. Trimming removed 2 bases from V and 2 bases from J, with 11 bases in between. CDR3 length equals 15 residues. The CDR3 sequence: CASSELLGFTDTQYF. The CDR3 DNA reads TGTGCCAGCAGTGAACTGCTGGGTTTCACAGATACGCAGTATTTT.